This T cell receptor (beta chain) was profiled in a study of response to subunit inactivated influenza vaccine. Whole-study findings and limits: T cells newly recruited by each seasonal influenza vaccination are few, the authors suggested.

This clonotype has a handful of counts. Its matching antigen is unknown. The V segment lost 6 bases and the J segment 2 bases; nucleotides outside the gene matches: 7. This CDR3 contains 14 residues. TCRdb reprocessed the RT-PCR reads via MiXCR and lists one record per CDR3 protein. Of about 540,000 distinct CDR3 sequences listed, 13% to 15% are singletons. The chain couples TRBV12-3 or TRBV12-4 to TRBJ2-7, with TRBD1 identical over 7 bases. The origin of this receptor is a man aged 50-59 years who received an inactivated influenza vaccine. Material: PBMCs from blood, obtained 11 to 12 days after vaccination. The DNA for the CDR3 is TGTGCCAGCAGCTACAGGACAGGACCCTACGAGCAGTACTTC. Amino acid sequence: CASSYRTGPYEQYF.